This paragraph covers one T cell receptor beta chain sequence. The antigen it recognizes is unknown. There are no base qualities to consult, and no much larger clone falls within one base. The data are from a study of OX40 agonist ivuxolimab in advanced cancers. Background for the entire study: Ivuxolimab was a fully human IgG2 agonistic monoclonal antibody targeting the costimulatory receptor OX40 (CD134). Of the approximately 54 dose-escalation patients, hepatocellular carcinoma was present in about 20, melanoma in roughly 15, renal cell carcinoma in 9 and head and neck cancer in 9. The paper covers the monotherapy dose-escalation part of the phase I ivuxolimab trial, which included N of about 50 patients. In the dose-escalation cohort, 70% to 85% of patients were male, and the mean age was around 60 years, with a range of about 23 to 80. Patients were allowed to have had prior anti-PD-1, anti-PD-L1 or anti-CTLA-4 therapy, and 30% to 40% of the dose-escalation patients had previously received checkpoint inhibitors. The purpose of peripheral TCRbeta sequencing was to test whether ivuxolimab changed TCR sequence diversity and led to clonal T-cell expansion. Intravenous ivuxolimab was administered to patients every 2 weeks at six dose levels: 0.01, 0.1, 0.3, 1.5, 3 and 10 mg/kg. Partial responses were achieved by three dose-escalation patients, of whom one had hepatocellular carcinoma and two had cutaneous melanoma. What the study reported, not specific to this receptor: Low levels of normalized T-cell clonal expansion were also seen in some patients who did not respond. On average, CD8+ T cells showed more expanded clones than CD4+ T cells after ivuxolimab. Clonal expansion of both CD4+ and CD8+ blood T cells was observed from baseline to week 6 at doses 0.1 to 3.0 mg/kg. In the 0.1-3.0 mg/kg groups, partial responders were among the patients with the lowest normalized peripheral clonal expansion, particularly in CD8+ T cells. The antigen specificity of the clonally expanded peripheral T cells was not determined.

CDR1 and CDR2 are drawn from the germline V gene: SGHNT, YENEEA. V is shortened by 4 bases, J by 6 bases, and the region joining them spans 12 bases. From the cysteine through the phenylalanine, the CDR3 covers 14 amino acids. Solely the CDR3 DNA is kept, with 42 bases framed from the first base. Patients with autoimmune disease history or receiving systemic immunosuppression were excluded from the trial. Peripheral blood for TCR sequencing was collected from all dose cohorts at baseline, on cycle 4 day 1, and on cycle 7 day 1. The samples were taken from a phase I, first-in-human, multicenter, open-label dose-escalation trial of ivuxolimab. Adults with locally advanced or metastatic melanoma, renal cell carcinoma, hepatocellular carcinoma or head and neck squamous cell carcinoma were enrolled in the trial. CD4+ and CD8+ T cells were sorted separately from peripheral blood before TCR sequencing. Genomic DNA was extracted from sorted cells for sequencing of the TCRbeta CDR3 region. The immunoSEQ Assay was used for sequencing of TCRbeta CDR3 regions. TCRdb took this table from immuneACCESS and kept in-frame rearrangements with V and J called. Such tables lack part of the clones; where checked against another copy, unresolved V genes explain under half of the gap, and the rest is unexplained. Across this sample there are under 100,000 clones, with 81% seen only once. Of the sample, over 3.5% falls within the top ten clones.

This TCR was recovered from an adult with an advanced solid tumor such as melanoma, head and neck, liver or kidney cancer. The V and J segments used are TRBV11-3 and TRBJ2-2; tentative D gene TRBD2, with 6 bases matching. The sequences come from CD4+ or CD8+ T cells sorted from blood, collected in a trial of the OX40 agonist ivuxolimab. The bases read TGTGCCAGCAGCTCCCGACTAGACGCCGGGGAGCTGTTTTTT. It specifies CASSSRLDAGELFF.